This entry lists 26 T cell receptor beta chains sequenced from one sample in a study of cytomegalovirus exposure and HLA in healthy donors. This PCR relied on a set of 60 Vbeta primers and 13 Jbeta primers. The method was immunoSEQ multiplex PCR; TCRdb's version includes in-frame clones alone and lacks a portion of them. The data hold 100,000 to 150,000 clones, with around 80% observed a single time. The sample consisted of PBMCs. The receptor set was obtained from a woman under 30 in good health and CMV-seronegative.

V usage is TRBV6-6 and J usage is TRBJ1-1; D possibly corresponds to TRBD1 (5 bases). V lost 5 bases and J 4 bases, leaving 8 bases between the germline ends. This CDR3 region has 12 residues. Germline V CDR1 and CDR2: MNHNY, SVGAGI (reference sequence). CDR3 residues: CASSPRVTEAFF. Written as DNA, the CDR3 is TGTGCCAGCAGTCCCAGGGTCACTGAAGCTTTCTTT.

V is TRBV30 and J is TRBJ2-1, with D possibly TRBD2 on 5 matching bases. Germline CDR1 is GTSNPN and CDR2 is SVGIG (reference sequence). V lost 4 bases and J 6 bases, leaving 19 bases between the germline ends. This CDR3 is 15 amino acids long. The CDR3 nucleotides read TGTGCCTGGAAAAGCCGGGCCCACCGGGGCAATGAGCAGTTCTTC. This codes for CAWKSRAHRGNEQFF.

V usage is TRBV5-1 and J usage is TRBJ2-7; D not certain. CDR3 length: 11 residues. The germline V gene has CDR1 SGHRS and CDR2 YFSETQ. V lost 3 bases and J 2 bases, leaving 3 bases between the germline ends. CDR3 sequence (DNA): TGCGCCAGCAGCTCTGCCTACGAGCAGTACTTC. Encoded protein: CASSSAYEQYF.

J is TRBJ2-7 and V is TRBV27; 8 positions match TRBD1. The CDR3 consists of 15 residues. The germline V gene encodes CDR1 MNHEY and CDR2 SMNVEV (reference sequence). The trim removed 1 base at V and 2 bases at J, leaving 4 bases unmatched. The CDR3 DNA follows: TGTGCCAGCAGTTTATACGTGACAGGGGCCTACGAGCAGTACTTC. Its translation is CASSLYVTGAYEQYF.

The chain combines TRBV5-1 with TRBJ1-1; D gene uncertain. V shed 6 bases and J shed 0 bases, with 12 bases lying between them. Germline V gene sequence: CDR1 SGHRS, CDR2 YFSETQ. The CDR3 is 14 residues long. The CDR3 loop reads CASNLRGLNTEAFF. Here the CDR3 DNA reads TGCGCCAGCAATCTGCGGGGTTTGAACACTGAAGCTTTCTTT. Drawing the rest from reference TRBV5-1 and TRBJ1-1, the complete variable domain is KAGVTQTPRYLIKTRGQQVTLSCSPISGHRSVSWYQQTPGQGLQFLFEYFSETQRNKGNFPGRFSGRQFSNSRSEMNVSTLELGDSALYLCASNLRGLNTEAFFGQGTRLTVV.

This chain uses TRBV29-1 with TRBJ1-4; a possible D gene is TRBD1 (5 bases). The CDR3 consists of 13 residues. Germline V lookup: CDR1 SQVTM, CDR2 ANQGSEA. V lost 7 bases to trimming and J lost 8 bases, with 17 bases between them. The CDR3 spells CSAREAGGEKLFF. CDR3 sequence (DNA): TGCAGCGCGAGGGAGGCGGGGGGGGAAAAACTGTTTTTT.

This clone was detected only a few times. J is TRBJ2-1 and V is TRBV9; perhaps TRBD2 as D (5 bases). This CDR3 spans 17 amino acids. The V gene lost 0 bases and the J gene lost 2 bases, with 15 bases spanning the gap. Germline V gene lookup returns CDR1 SGDLS and CDR2 YYNGEE. The CDR3 sequence: CASSVGLPSPPYNEQFF. The DNA for the CDR3 is TGTGCCAGCAGCGTAGGACTACCCAGTCCTCCCTACAATGAGCAGTTCTTC.

This clone has just one count. The V call is TRBV7-8, the J call TRBJ2-2, with D possibly matching TRBD2 (5 bases). V lost 5 bases and J 7 bases, leaving 14 bases between the germline ends. The V gene's germline CDR1 is SGHVS and CDR2 FQNEAQ. The CDR3 length is 14 residues. CDR3 nucleotide sequence: TGTGCCAGCAGCCCAGAGGGTCGGATCGGGGAGCTGTTTTTT. Translated: CASSPEGRIGELFF.

The chain has TRBV5-1 and TRBJ2-7, with TRBD2 identical over 8 bases. With 0 bases clipped from V and 6 bases from J, the junction kept 8 bases outside the gene matches. CDR3 length: 15 residues. Germline assignment: CDR1 SGHRS and CDR2 YFSETQ. The CDR3 coding sequence is TGCGCCAGCAGCTTGGATGGGTCCCTAGCGGGCGAGCAGTACTTC. The encoded protein is CASSLDGSLAGEQYF.

In its sample, this clone was seen once. The rearrangement links TRBV6-6 to TRBJ2-2, with a possible D match to TRBD2 (6 bases). Between the trimmed V and J ends, which lost 2 bases and 10 bases, there was a span of 20 bases. CDR3 length: 16 residues. Germline V gives CDR1 MNHNY, CDR2 SVGAGI (reference sequence). The CDR3 loop is CASSYPSGAVVSELFF. DNA of the CDR3: TGTGCCAGCAGTTACCCGTCGGGAGCGGTCGTTTCGGAGCTGTTTTTT.

This sequence joins TRBV4-1 and TRBJ2-7; 7 bases map to TRBD2. CDR1 MGHRA and CDR2 YSYEKL come from the germline V gene. The CDR3 is 14 residues long. V lost 2 bases to trimming and J lost 4 bases; unmatched junction nucleotides: 5. The CDR3: CASSQIGREYEQYF. In DNA, the CDR3 is TGCGCCAGCAGCCAAATTGGGCGGGAGTACGAGCAGTACTTC.

Notes on this clone: The sample carries other DNA sequences with the same CDR3. J is TRBJ1-2 and V is TRBV2, with 7 positions matching TRBD1. This CDR3 has 14 amino acids. In germline, CDR1 is SNHLY, CDR2 FYNNEI. J was trimmed by 0 bases and V by 5 bases; bases with no gene match: 3. CDR3 bases: TGTGCCAGCAGTCCGGGACAGACTAACTATGGCTACACCTTC. Amino acids: CASSPGQTNYGYTF.

CDR3 sequence reads: CASSQEGQSYNEQFF. The CDR3 coding sequence is TGTGCCAGCAGCCAAGAGGGCCAGTCCTACAATGAGCAGTTCTTC. The chain has TRBV4-2 and TRBJ2-1; no reliable D call. This CDR3 has 15 amino acids. The germline V gene has CDR1 LGHNA and CDR2 YNFKEQ. V lost 0 bases to trimming and J lost 1 base, with 7 bases between them.

This clone came up a few times. J is TRBJ1-5 and V is TRBV5-1; the D is unclear. CDR3 size: 15 residues. In germline, CDR1 is SGHRS, CDR2 YFSETQ. Trimming shortened V by 0 bases and J by 7 bases, and 14 bases separated the two germline ends. The CDR3: CASSLAGSLDQPQHF. DNA for the CDR3: TGCGCCAGCAGCTTGGCTGGCAGTCTAGACCAGCCCCAGCATTTT.

V gene TRBV19 combines with J gene TRBJ2-5; a weak D match, TRBD2 (6 bases). The germline CDR1 and CDR2 sequences are LNHDA and SQIVND (reference sequence). This CDR3 has 14 amino acids. Trimming cost V 2 bases and J 3 bases, with 10 bases left between them. CDR3 in DNA: TGTGCCAGTAGTATACCCGGGGGTAAAGAGACCCAGTACTTC. Protein sequence: CASSIPGGKETQYF.

This clone appeared a single time. The rearrangement links TRBV6-4 to TRBJ1-1; no reliable D call. Germline V gives CDR1 MRHNA, CDR2 SNTAGT. Trimming shortened V by 2 bases and J by 3 bases, and 7 bases separated the two germline ends. CDR3 length equals 13 residues. The CDR3 loop reads CASSDRGDTEAFF. The CDR3 nucleotides read TGTGCCAGCAGTGACAGAGGAGACACTGAAGCTTTCTTT.

This clone was counted once. This rearrangement joins TRBV27 to TRBJ2-1; 10 nucleotides align to TRBD2. V was clipped by 5 bases and J by 7 bases; unmatched bases: 8. In germline, CDR1 is MNHEY, CDR2 SMNVEV (reference sequence). This CDR3 comprises 15 residues. The CDR3 region is CASSLDSGRYNEQFF. Here the CDR3 DNA reads TGTGCCAGCAGTCTAGATAGCGGGAGGTATAATGAGCAGTTCTTC.

The chain is built from TRBV5-1 and TRBJ1-1, with D possibly matching TRBD1 (6 bases). From germline, CDR1 is SGHRS and CDR2 YFSETQ. This CDR3 has 14 residues. V shed 4 bases and J shed 5 bases, with 15 bases lying between them. The CDR3 coding sequence is TGCGCCAGCAGCATATACCAGGGGCATACTGAAGCTTTCTTT. This encodes CASSIYQGHTEAFF. Combining the CDR3 with reference TRBV5-1 and TRBJ1-1 gives the whole variable domain KAGVTQTPRYLIKTRGQQVTLSCSPISGHRSVSWYQQTPGQGLQFLFEYFSETQRNKGNFPGRFSGRQFSNSRSEMNVSTLELGDSALYLCASSIYQGHTEAFFGQGTRLTVV.

This clone appeared a single time. The J gene is TRBJ2-2, the V gene TRBV7-2; a possible D gene is TRBD1 (6 bases). Trimming cost V 4 bases and J 4 bases, with 10 bases left between them. The CDR3 covers 14 residues. Germline V gives CDR1 SGHTA, CDR2 FQGNSA. Here the CDR3 DNA reads TGTGCCAGCAGCTGGACAGCGAGCACCGGGGAGCTGTTTTTT. Its translation: CASSWTASTGELFF.

The chain links TRBV30 to TRBJ1-4; weak D call: TRBD1 (6 bases). Germline V gene sequence: CDR1 GTSNPN, CDR2 SVGIG (reference sequence). V lost 2 bases and J 8 bases, leaving 15 bases between the germline ends. This CDR3 region has 14 residues. CDR3 amino acids: CAWSSRGRGEKLFF. In DNA, the CDR3 is TGTGCCTGGAGTAGCAGGGGTAGAGGCGAAAAACTGTTTTTT.

The chain has TRBV6-1 and TRBJ2-7, with TRBD1 as a possible D gene (5 bases). The CDR3 runs to 15 residues. V was shortened by 1 base and J by 1 base, with 11 bases between the two germline ends. From germline, CDR1 is MNHNS and CDR2 SASEGT. In nucleotides, the CDR3 is TGTGCCAGCAGTGAAGTAGGACACGCATCCTACGAGCAGTACTTC. It codes for CASSEVGHASYEQYF.

The genes are TRBV5-5 and TRBJ2-3; a weak D match, TRBD1 (6 bases). Germline CDR1 is SGHKS and CDR2 is YYEKEE (reference sequence). Trimming stripped 2 bases from V and 1 base from J, with 11 bases between. The CDR3 covers 15 residues. CDR3 loop: CASSFLQGGTDTQYF. The CDR3 region has the DNA TGTGCCAGCAGCTTTCTACAGGGCGGCACAGATACGCAGTATTTT.

J is TRBJ1-4 and V is TRBV27; D uncertain. V was shortened by 3 bases and J by 7 bases, with 9 bases between the two germline ends. Looked up from germline, CDR1 is MNHEY and CDR2 is SMNVEV (reference sequence). The CDR3 is 13 residues long. The CDR3 DNA reads as TGTGCCAGCAGTTTCCACGGTTTTGAAAAACTGTTTTTT. Translated: CASSFHGFEKLFF.

The V gene is TRBV6-5, the J gene TRBJ1-4; the D is unclear. Per germline, CDR1 MNHEY and CDR2 SVGAGI. This CDR3 spans 16 amino acids. Trimming shortened V by 6 bases and J by 0 bases, and 14 bases separated the two germline ends. The CDR3 region is CASRYGSRATNEKLFF. Written as DNA, the CDR3 is TGTGCCAGCAGGTACGGGAGCAGAGCAACTAATGAAAAACTGTTTTTT.

The chain has TRBV7-9 and TRBJ2-1; 9 nucleotides match TRBD2. Per the germline V gene, CDR1 is SEHNR and CDR2 is FQNEAQ (reference sequence). V trimming: 5 bases; J trimming: 1 base; junction bases outside the gene matches: 3. The CDR3 runs to 15 residues. In DNA, the CDR3 is TGTGCCAGCAGCCCTAGCGGGGCTTCCTACAATGAGCAGTTCTTC. This encodes CASSPSGASYNEQFF.

The CDR3 is CASSQDGGTENTEAFF. CDR3 DNA sequence: TGCGCCAGCAGCCAAGATGGGGGGACAGAAAACACTGAAGCTTTCTTT. This chain joins TRBV4-1 and TRBJ1-1, with 7 bases lining up with TRBD1. CDR1 is MGHRA and CDR2 is YSYEKL in the germline V gene. J gave up 2 bases and V 0 bases, and 6 bases lay outside the gene matches. CDR3 length: 16 residues.